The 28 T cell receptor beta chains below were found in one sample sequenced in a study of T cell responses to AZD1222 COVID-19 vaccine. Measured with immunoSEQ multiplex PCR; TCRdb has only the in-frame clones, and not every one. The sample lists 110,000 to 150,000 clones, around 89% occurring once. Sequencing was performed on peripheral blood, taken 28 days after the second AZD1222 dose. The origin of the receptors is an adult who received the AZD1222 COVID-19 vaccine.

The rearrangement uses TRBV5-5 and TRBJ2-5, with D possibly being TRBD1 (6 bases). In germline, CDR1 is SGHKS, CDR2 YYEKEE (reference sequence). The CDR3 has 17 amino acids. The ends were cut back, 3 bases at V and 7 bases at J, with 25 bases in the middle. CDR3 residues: CASSSHRDTLTGGTQYF. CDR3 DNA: TGTGCCAGCAGCTCCCACCGGGACACCTTAACCGGCGGGACCCAGTACTTC.

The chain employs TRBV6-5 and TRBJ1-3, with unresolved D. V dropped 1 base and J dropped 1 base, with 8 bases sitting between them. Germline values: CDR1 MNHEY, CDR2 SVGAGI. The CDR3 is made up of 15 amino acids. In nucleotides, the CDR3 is TGTGCCAGCAGTTACTATTCGGGTTCTGGAAACACCATATATTTT. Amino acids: CASSYYSGSGNTIYF.

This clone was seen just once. CDR3 nucleotides: TGTGCCAGCAGGTACGACCGCACAGATACGCAGTATTTT. This encodes CASRYDRTDTQYF. The rearrangement joins TRBV6-5 to TRBJ2-3, with D hard to call. The germline V and J ends were trimmed by 6 bases and 1 base, with 8 bases remaining between them. This CDR3 has 13 amino acids. Per the germline V gene, CDR1 is MNHEY and CDR2 is SVGAGI.

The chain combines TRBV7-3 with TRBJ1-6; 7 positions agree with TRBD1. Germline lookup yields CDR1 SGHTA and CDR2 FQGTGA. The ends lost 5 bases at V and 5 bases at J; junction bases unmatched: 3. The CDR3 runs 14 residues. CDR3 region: CASSPGTDNSPLHF. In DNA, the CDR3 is TGTGCCAGCAGCCCCGGGACAGATAATTCACCCCTCCACTTT.

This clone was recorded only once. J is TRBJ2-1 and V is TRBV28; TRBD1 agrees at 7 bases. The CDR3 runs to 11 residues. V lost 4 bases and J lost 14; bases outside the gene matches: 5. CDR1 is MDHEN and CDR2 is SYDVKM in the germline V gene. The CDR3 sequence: CASSWRQGEFF. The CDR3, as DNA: TGTGCCAGCAGTTGGCGACAGGGAGAGTTCTTC. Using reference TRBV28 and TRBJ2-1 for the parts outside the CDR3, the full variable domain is DVKVTQSSRYLVKRTGEKVFLECVQDMDHENMFWYRQDPGLGLRLIYFSYDVKMKEKGDIPEGYSVSREKKERFSLILESASTNQTSMYLCASSWRQGEFFGPGTRLTVL.

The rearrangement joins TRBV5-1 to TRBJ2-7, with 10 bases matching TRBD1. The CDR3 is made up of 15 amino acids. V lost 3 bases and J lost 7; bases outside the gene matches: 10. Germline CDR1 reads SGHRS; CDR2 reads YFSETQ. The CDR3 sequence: CASSSTGQGSVEQYF. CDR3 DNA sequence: TGCGCCAGCAGCTCGACGGGACAGGGGTCAGTGGAGCAGTACTTC.

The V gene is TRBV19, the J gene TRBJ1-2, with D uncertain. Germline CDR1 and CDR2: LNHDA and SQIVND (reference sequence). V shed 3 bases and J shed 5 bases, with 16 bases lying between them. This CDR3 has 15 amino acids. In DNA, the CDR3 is TGTGCCAGTAGTATTGGGCAAGCCTCGGGGTATGGCTACACCTTC. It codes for CASSIGQASGYGYTF.

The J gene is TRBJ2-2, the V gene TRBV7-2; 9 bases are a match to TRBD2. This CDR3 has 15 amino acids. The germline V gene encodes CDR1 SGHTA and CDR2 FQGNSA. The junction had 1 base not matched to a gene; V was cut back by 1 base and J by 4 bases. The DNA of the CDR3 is TGTGCCAGCAGCTTAGTAGCGGGAGCCACCGGGGAGCTGTTTTTT. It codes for CASSLVAGATGELFF. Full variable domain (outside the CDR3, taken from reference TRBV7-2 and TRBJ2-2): GAGVSQSPSNKVTEKGKDVELRCDPISGHTALYWYRQSLGQGLEFLIYFQGNSAPDKSGLPSDRFSAERTGGSVSTLTIQRTQQEDSAVYLCASSLVAGATGELFFGEGSRLTVL.

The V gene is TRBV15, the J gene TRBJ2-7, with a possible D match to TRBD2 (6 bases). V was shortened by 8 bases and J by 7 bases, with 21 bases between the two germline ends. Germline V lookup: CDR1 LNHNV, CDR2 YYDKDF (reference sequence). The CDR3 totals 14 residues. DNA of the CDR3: TGTGCCACCCGCGCGGGGCAGGAGCTTGGGGAGCAGTACTTC. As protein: CATRAGQELGEQYF.

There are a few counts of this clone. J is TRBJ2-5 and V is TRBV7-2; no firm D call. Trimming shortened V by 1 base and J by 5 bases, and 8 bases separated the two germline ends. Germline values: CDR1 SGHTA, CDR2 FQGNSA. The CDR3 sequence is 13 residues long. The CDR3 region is CASSLGPRETQYF. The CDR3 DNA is TGTGCCAGCAGCTTAGGGCCACGGGAGACCCAGTACTTC. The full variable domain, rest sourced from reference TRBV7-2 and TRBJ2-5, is GAGVSQSPSNKVTEKGKDVELRCDPISGHTALYWYRQSLGQGLEFLIYFQGNSAPDKSGLPSDRFSAERTGGSVSTLTIQRTQQEDSAVYLCASSLGPRETQYFGPGTRLLVL.

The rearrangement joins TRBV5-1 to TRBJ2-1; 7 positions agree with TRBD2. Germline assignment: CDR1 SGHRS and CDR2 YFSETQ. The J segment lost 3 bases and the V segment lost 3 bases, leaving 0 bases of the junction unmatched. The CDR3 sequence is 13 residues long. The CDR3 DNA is TGCGCCAGCAGCTCGGGAGGCTACAATGAGCAGTTCTTC. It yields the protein CASSSGGYNEQFF.

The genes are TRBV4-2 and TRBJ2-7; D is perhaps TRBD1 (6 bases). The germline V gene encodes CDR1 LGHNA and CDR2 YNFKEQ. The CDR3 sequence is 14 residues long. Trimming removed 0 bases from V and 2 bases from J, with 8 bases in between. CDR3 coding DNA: TGTGCCAGCAGCCAAGACGGACAGACCTACGAGCAGTACTTC. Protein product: CASSQDGQTYEQYF.

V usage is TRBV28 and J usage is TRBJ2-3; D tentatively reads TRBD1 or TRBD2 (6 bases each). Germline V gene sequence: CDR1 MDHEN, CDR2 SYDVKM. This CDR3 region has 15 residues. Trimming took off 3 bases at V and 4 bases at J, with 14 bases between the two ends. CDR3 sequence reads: CASSFRGARADTQYF. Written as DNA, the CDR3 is TGTGCCAGCAGTTTTAGGGGGGCAAGGGCAGATACGCAGTATTTT.

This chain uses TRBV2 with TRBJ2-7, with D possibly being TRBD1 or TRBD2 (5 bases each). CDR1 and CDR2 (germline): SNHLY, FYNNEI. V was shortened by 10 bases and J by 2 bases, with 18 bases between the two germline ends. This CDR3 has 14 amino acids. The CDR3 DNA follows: TGTGCCATCCCCTGGGGGACCGACACCTACGAGCAGTACTTC. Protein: CAIPWGTDTYEQYF.

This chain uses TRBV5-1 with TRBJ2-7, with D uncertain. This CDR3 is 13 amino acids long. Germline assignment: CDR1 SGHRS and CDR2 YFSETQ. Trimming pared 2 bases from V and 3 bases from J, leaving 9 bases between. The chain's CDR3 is CASSFSSLYEQYF. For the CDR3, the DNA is TGCGCCAGCAGCTTCTCCTCTCTCTACGAGCAGTACTTC. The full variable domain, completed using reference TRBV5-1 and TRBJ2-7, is KAGVTQTPRYLIKTRGQQVTLSCSPISGHRSVSWYQQTPGQGLQFLFEYFSETQRNKGNFPGRFSGRQFSNSRSEMNVSTLELGDSALYLCASSFSSLYEQYFGPGTRLTVT.

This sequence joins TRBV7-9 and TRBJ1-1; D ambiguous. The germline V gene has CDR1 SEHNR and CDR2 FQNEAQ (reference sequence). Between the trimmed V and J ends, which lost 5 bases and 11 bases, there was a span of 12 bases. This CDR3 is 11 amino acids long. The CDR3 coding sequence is TGTGCCAGCAGCCCCAGCCGGAGGGCTTTCTTT. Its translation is CASSPSRRAFF.

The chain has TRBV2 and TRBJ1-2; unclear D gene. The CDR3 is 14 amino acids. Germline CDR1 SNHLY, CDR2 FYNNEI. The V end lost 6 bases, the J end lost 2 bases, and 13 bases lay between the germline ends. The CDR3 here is CASRPEGGNYGYTF. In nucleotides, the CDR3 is TGTGCCAGCAGGCCAGAGGGCGGCAACTATGGCTACACCTTC.

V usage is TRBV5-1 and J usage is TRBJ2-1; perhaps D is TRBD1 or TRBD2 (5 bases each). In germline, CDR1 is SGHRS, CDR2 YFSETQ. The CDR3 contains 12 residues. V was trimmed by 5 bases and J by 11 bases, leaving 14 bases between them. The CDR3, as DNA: TGCGCCAGCAGACCTGGGGACGGACAGCAGTTCTTC. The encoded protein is CASRPGDGQQFF. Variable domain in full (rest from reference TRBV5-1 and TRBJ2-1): KAGVTQTPRYLIKTRGQQVTLSCSPISGHRSVSWYQQTPGQGLQFLFEYFSETQRNKGNFPGRFSGRQFSNSRSEMNVSTLELGDSALYLCASRPGDGQQFFGPGTRLTVL.

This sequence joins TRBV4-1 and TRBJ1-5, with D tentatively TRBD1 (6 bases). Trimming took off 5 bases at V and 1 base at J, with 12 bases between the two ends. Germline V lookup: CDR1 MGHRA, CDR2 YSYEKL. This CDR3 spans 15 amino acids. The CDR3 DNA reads TGCGCCAGCAGCGCTTTCGACAGGAGCAATCAGCCCCAGCATTTT. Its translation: CASSAFDRSNQPQHF.

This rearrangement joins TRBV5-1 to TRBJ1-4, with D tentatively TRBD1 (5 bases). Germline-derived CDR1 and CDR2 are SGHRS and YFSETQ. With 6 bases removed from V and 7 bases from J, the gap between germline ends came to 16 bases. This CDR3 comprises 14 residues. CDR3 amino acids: CASNQNGRGEKLFF. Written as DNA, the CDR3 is TGCGCCAGCAATCAAAATGGGAGGGGTGAAAAACTGTTTTTT.

CDR3 sequence: CASSGPNTGELFF. The CDR3 DNA reads as TGTGCCAGCTCGGGGCCGAACACCGGGGAGCTGTTTTTT. The rearrangement uses TRBV18 and TRBJ2-2; the D gene is possibly TRBD1 (5 bases). The V gene's germline CDR1 is KGHSH and CDR2 LQKENI. V shed 6 bases and J shed 0 bases, with 5 bases lying between them. The CDR3 loop spans 13 amino acids.

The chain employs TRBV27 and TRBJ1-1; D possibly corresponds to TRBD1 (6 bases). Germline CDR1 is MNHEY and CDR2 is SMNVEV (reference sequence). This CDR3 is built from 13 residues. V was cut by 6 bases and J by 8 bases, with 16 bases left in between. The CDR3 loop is CASSSTGTGEAFF. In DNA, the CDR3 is TGTGCCAGCAGCTCAACTGGAACAGGGGAAGCTTTCTTT.

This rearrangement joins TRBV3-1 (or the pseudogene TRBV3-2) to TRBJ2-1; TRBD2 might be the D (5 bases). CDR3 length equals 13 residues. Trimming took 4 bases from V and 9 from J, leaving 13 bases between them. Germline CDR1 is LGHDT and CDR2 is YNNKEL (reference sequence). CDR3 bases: TGTGCCAGCAGCCTCACTACCGGAGGTGAGCAGTTCTTC. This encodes CASSLTTGGEQFF.

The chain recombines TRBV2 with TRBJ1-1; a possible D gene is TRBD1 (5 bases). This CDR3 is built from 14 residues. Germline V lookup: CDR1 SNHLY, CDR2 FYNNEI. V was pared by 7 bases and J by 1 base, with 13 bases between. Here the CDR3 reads CASKGPRRNTEAFF. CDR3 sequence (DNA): TGTGCCAGCAAGGGGCCCCGGAGGAACACTGAAGCTTTCTTT.

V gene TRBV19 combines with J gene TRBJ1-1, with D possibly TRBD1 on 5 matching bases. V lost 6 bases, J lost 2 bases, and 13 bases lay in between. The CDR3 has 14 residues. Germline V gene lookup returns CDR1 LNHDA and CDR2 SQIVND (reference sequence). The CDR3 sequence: CASRRGQKNTEAFF. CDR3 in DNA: TGTGCCAGTAGACGGGGCCAAAAAAACACTGAAGCTTTCTTT.

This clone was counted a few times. The CDR3 loop is CATSRDDWEETQYF. DNA for the CDR3: TGTGCCACCAGCAGAGATGATTGGGAAGAGACCCAGTACTTC. The chain couples TRBV15 to TRBJ2-5, with D hard to call. V was trimmed by 0 bases and J by 3 bases, leaving 8 bases between them. The CDR3 runs 14 residues. Germline values: CDR1 LNHNV, CDR2 YYDKDF (reference sequence). Full variable domain (remainder filled in from reference TRBV15 and TRBJ2-5): DAMVIQNPRYQVTQFGKPVTLSCSQTLNHNVMYWYQQKSSQAPKLLFHYYDKDFNNEADTPDNFQSRRPNTSFCFLDIRSPGLGDTAMYLCATSRDDWEETQYFGPGTRLLVL.

For the CDR3, the DNA is TGTGCCAGCAGTCGTTGGGGTCGGTCCGGGGAGCTGTTTTTT. This codes for CASSRWGRSGELFF. The J gene is TRBJ2-2, the V gene TRBV6-5; no reliable D call. Deletions cut 5 bases from V and 6 bases from J, with 13 bases between. This CDR3 comprises 14 residues. CDR1 is MNHEY, CDR2 SVGAGI, per germline.

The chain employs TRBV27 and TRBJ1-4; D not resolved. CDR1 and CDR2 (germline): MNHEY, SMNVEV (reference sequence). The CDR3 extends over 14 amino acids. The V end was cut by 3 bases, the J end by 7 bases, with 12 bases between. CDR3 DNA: TGTGCCAGCAGTTTTACGTCTATGGGTGAAAAACTGTTTTTT. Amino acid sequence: CASSFTSMGEKLFF.